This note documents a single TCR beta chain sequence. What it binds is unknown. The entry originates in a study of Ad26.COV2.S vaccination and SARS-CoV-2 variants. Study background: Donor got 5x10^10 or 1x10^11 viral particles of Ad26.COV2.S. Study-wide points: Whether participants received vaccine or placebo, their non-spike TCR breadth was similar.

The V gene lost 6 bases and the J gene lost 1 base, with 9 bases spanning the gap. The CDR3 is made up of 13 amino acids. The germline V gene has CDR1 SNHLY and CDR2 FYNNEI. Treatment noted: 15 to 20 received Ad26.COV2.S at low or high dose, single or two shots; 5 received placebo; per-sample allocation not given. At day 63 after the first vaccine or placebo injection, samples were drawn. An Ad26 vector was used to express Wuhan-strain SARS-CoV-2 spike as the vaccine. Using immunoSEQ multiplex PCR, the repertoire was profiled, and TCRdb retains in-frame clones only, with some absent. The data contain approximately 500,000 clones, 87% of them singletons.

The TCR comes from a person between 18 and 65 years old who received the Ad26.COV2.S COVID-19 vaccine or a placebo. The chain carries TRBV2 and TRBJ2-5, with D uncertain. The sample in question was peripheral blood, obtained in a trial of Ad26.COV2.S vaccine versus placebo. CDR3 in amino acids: CASSQGIQETQYF. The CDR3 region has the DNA TGTGCCAGCAGCCAAGGTATCCAAGAGACCCAGTACTTC.